This TCR beta chain was sequenced in a study of cytomegalovirus exposure and HLA in healthy donors. Overall study: The 130 or so validation repertoires and the approximately 700 first-cohort repertoires shared a platform, a later analysis reported.

Whole-study findings and limits: The CMV antigen specificity of three CMV-associated chains was confirmed through in vitro analysis. The classifier, whose performance was assessed in both the original and validation cohorts, reportedly diagnosed cytomegalovirus status with high specificity and sensitivity. Generally TCR sequences proved uncommon, though certain public TCRs appeared in numerous donors.

The germline CDR1 and CDR2 sequences are KGHSH and LQKENI. The CDR3 consists of 13 residues. Deletions cut 0 bases from V and 0 bases from J, with 3 bases between. Comments on this clone: What it recognizes is unknown.

Generated by immunoSEQ multiplex PCR, the TCRdb table keeps only in-frame clones and is missing some. The data contain about 330,000 clones, about 85% of them singletons. The sample taken for sequencing was PBMCs. J is TRBJ2-7 and V is TRBV18; no clear D gene. This clonotype originated in a woman between 25 and 40 years old in good health and CMV-seropositive. For the CDR3, the DNA is TGTGCCAGCTCACCACCGAACTCCTACGAGCAGTACTTC. It encodes CASSPPNSYEQYF.